The 17 T cell receptor beta chains below all came from one sample that was sequenced in a study of T-cell reconstitution after alpha-beta-depleted transplantation in children (dated by TCRdb to 2016 to 2017). The library was produced with PCR. Sequencing instrument: Illumina HiSeq 2500. TCR library preparation used molecular barcoding, with unique molecular identifiers applied to normalize quantification of the TCRbeta repertoire. The public sequencing data were trimmed at Q25 with fastp and processed into clonotypes with MiXCR by TCRdb, which kept only in-frame beta chains. For every CDR3 protein sequence, its rows merge into one entry that carries the most common genes and DNA. Counted in this sample were about 440,000 distinct CDR3 sequences; approximately 41% of them appeared once. Jointly, the top ten make up 27% of the sample. The sample's treatment or condition label, in plain terms: allogeneic hematopoietic cell transplantation with graft depleted of TCRalphabeta T cells and CD19 B cells.

The sample consisted of PBMCs, taken before TCRalphabeta/CD19-depleted stem cell transplant. Source of these receptors: a girl aged 2 to 9 with aplastic anemia, due to receive a stem cell transplant.

The chain carries TRBV5-1 and TRBJ2-7, with 14 bases identical to TRBD2. V dropped 4 bases and J dropped 6; count of bases not matched to a gene: 6. Germline values: CDR1 SGHRS, CDR2 YFSETQ. This CDR3 has 15 amino acids. CDR3 amino acids: CASSPGLAGAGEQYF. CDR3 DNA: TGCGCCAGCAGCCCGGGACTAGCGGGAGCAGGCGAGCAGTACTTC.

This clonotype was detected a few times. The chain carries TRBV6-1 and TRBJ2-6; maybe TRBD2 (7 bases). The CDR3 totals 18 residues. V shed 7 bases and J shed 4 bases, with 23 bases lying between them. Germline V gene sequence: CDR1 MNHNS, CDR2 SASEGT. CDR3 nucleotides: TGTGCCAGCATCCAGGGGAGGGGCCCTCTCTCGGGGGCCAACGTCCTGACTTTC. It translates to CASIQGRGPLSGANVLTF.

The CDR3 reads CSARGWVDSYYEQYF. CDR3 bases: TGCAGTGCTAGAGGGTGGGTGGACAGCTATTACGAGCAGTACTTC. V gene TRBV20-1 combines with J gene TRBJ2-7, with D perhaps matching TRBD1 (6 bases). Deletions cut 1 base from V and 4 bases from J, with 17 bases between. Germline loops: CDR1 DFQATT, CDR2 SNEGSKA (reference sequence). This CDR3 region has 15 residues.

The chain carries TRBV7-9 and TRBJ2-2; a possible D gene is TRBD1 (6 bases). This CDR3 comprises 16 residues. V lost 5 bases and J 3 bases, leaving 16 bases between the germline ends. Germline lookup yields CDR1 SEHNR and CDR2 FQNEAQ (reference sequence). The CDR3 sequence is CASSNAAGADTGELFF. CDR3 nucleotides: TGTGCCAGCAGCAATGCCGCAGGGGCGGACACCGGGGAGCTGTTTTTT.

This clonotype appeared once. The chain employs TRBV6-1 and TRBJ1-1, with 7 positions matching TRBD1. J gave up 1 base and V 10 bases, and 9 bases lay outside the gene matches. In germline, CDR1 is MNHNS, CDR2 SASEGT. The CDR3 is 14 residues long. The DNA for the CDR3 is TGTGCCACCCGGGACAGCTATCCGAACACTGAAGCTTTCTTT. Its translation is CATRDSYPNTEAFF.

With respect to this clonotype: The junction and the germline gene differ at one end; a read error may be behind it. The chain recombines TRBV29-1 with TRBJ2-7, with a possible D match to TRBD1 (6 bases). This CDR3 contains 9 residues. Germline lookup yields CDR1 SQVTM and CDR2 ANQGSEA. The CDR3 region has the DNA TGCAGCGTTTTTCCAGGACAGCAGTTC. It specifies CSVFPGQQF.

The chain joins TRBV5-1 to TRBJ1-4, with 8 nucleotides matching TRBD1. J was trimmed by 7 bases and V by 0 bases; bases with no gene match: 8. Per germline, CDR1 SGHRS and CDR2 YFSETQ. This CDR3 spans 16 amino acids. CDR3 bases: TGCGCCAGCAGCTTGGCCAATACAGGGGGAGGTGAAAAACTGTTTTTT. Protein product: CASSLANTGGGEKLFF.

V usage is TRBV9 and J usage is TRBJ1-1; D gene unclear. This CDR3 region has 17 residues. Germline CDR1 SGDLS, CDR2 YYNGEE. V shed 5 bases and J shed 0 bases, with 20 bases lying between them. The DNA for the CDR3 is TGTGCCAGCAGTCCCTACGCGGGTTCCCCTATGAACACTGAAGCTTTCTTT. This encodes CASSPYAGSPMNTEAFF.

The chain employs TRBV5-1 and TRBJ2-7, with 7 positions matching TRBD1. Germline CDR1 and CDR2: SGHRS and YFSETQ. J was trimmed by 5 bases and V by 4 bases; bases with no gene match: 6. The CDR3 length is 13 residues. CDR3 region: CASSGDSGNEQYF. CDR3 DNA sequence: TGCGCCAGCAGCGGGGACAGCGGTAACGAGCAGTACTTC. Variable domain in full (rest from reference TRBV5-1 and TRBJ2-7): KAGVTQTPRYLIKTRGQQVTLSCSPISGHRSVSWYQQTPGQGLQFLFEYFSETQRNKGNFPGRFSGRQFSNSRSEMNVSTLELGDSALYLCASSGDSGNEQYFGPGTRLTVT.

The gene calls are TRBV25-1 and TRBJ2-5, with 7 nucleotides matching TRBD1. The V gene end was trimmed by 4 bases and the J gene end by 5 bases; junction bases not matched to a gene: 13. This CDR3 comprises 16 residues. Germline lookup yields CDR1 MGHDK and CDR2 SYGVNS. CDR3: CASSVRGPRWSETQYF. The CDR3 DNA is TGTGCCAGCAGTGTAAGGGGGCCCCGGTGGAGCGAGACCCAGTACTTC.

This clonotype was seen only a few times. V is TRBV4-3 and J is TRBJ2-7; 11 bases match TRBD1. V dropped 4 bases and J dropped 7; count of bases not matched to a gene: 9. Germline V gives CDR1 LGHNA, CDR2 YSLEER. The CDR3 consists of 15 residues. The CDR3 region is CASSPGTGGGAEQYF. The CDR3 nucleotides read TGCGCCAGCAGCCCCGGGACAGGGGGTGGCGCGGAGCAGTACTTC.

V usage is TRBV20-1 and J usage is TRBJ2-1; the D is unclear. The V end lost 3 bases, the J end lost 3 bases, and 18 bases lay between the germline ends. Germline CDR1 DFQATT, CDR2 SNEGSKA (reference sequence). This CDR3 is built from 16 residues. In DNA, the CDR3 is TGCAGTGCTAGGAACCCTGGCGGTCAATTCTACAATGAGCAGTTCTTC. This translates into CSARNPGGQFYNEQFF.

CDR3 nucleotide sequence: TGTGCCAGCAGTCCCAACTCGGCGGAAAAACTGTTTTTT. Translation: CASSPNSAEKLFF. This sequence joins TRBV6-1 and TRBJ1-4; D unclear. Trimming left V 5 bases short and J 8 bases short, with 12 bases between. Germline CDR1 is MNHNS and CDR2 is SASEGT. This CDR3 is 13 amino acids long.

This clonotype was recorded at least ten times. The rearrangement uses TRBV5-8 and TRBJ2-1, with D perhaps TRBD1 (5 bases). Germline CDR1 is SGHTS and CDR2 is YDEGEE. Deletions cut 2 bases from V and 1 base from J, with 10 bases between. The CDR3 has 15 amino acids. The CDR3 DNA reads as TGTGCCAGCAGCTTAGGGGTATCATCCTACAATGAGCAGTTCTTC. This encodes CASSLGVSSYNEQFF.

The chain carries TRBV6-5 and TRBJ2-1, with a possible D match to TRBD1 (5 bases). This CDR3 contains 12 residues. Germline V gene lookup returns CDR1 MNHEY and CDR2 SVGAGI. V was clipped by 5 bases and J by 8 bases, with 10 bases between them. The CDR3 region is CASSPGIYEQFF. As DNA, the CDR3 is TGTGCCAGCAGTCCAGGGATCTATGAGCAGTTCTTC.

Only a few counts were recorded for this clonotype. The J gene is TRBJ2-3, the V gene TRBV20-1, with TRBD2 as a possible D gene (6 bases). The CDR3 extends over 15 amino acids. The V and J ends lost 0 bases and 0 bases respectively, with 10 bases between them. Germline CDR1 is DFQATT and CDR2 is SNEGSKA (reference sequence). The DNA of the CDR3 is TGCAGTGCTAGAGAGTCAGGGACTAGCACAGATACGCAGTATTTT. This sequence encodes CSARESGTSTDTQYF.

This clonotype has ten or more counts. The rearrangement links TRBV6-5 to TRBJ2-7, with TRBD2 as a possible D gene (6 bases). This CDR3 region has 15 residues. V lost 3 bases, J lost 0 bases, and 12 bases lay in between. Germline lookup yields CDR1 MNHEY and CDR2 SVGAGI. The CDR3 loop is CASSYGDSSSYEQYF. CDR3 nucleotides: TGTGCCAGCAGTTATGGGGACTCAAGCTCCTACGAGCAGTACTTC.